This T cell receptor (beta chain) is from a study of blood T cells in healthy people across ages. Across the whole study: Template switching recovered approximately one barcoded beta molecule for every two T cells.

Germline loops: CDR1 SGHTA, CDR2 FQGNSA. The CDR3 consists of 16 residues. V lost 1 base to trimming and J lost 1 base, with 12 bases between them. Then a second PCR, running roughly 7 to 11 cycles, was carried out with a sample-barcoded 5' primer and a J-beta primer mix. TCRdb ran MiXCR on the 5' RACE reads and lists one entry per CDR3 protein. Of approximately 1.5 million distinct CDR3 sequences detected, approximately 39% appear once; the ten largest clones hold 4%. This clonotype came up a few times. The V call is TRBV7-2, the J call TRBJ2-3, with unresolved D. The sample comprised blood. This TCR derives from a woman aged 18-30 years in good health. For the CDR3, the DNA is TGTGCCAGCAGCTTAGGGACGGCCTTACGCACAGATACGCAGTATTTT. Translating it yields CASSLGTALRTDTQYF.